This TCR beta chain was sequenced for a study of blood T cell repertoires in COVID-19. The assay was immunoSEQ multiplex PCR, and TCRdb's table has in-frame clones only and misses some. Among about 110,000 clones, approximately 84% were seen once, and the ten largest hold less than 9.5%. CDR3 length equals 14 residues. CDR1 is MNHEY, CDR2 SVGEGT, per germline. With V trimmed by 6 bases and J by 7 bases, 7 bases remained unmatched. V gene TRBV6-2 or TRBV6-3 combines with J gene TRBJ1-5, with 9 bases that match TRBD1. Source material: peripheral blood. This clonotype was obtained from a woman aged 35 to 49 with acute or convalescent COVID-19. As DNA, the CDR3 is TGTGCCAGCAGCCGTACAGGGGGCAGCCAGCCCCAGCATTTT. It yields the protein CASSRTGGSQPQHF.